The T cell receptor beta chain under discussion was sequenced for a study of cytomegalovirus exposure and HLA in healthy donors. Study-wide background: Out of 150 million to 200 million T cells, an earlier analysis found more than 95 million unique TCR beta sequences in total. Study-wide points: Donor immune exposure was known only as CMV serostatus. What a later analysis reportedly showed was that an Asian-associated ancestry cluster had fewer N-insertions than the approximately 700-donor mean.

The junction had 16 bases not matched to a gene; V was cut back by 4 bases and J by 11 bases. Germline V gives CDR1 MGHRA, CDR2 YSYEKL. The CDR3 runs to 17 residues. At the time of sampling, donors were nominally healthy, though unrecorded immune exposures were likely. The PCR ran on 60 Vbeta and 13 Jbeta primers. Sequenced by immunoSEQ multiplex PCR; TCRdb stores in-frame clones only, minus some. The table includes about 240,000 clones, 80% to 85% detected once. With regard to this clone: What it binds is not known.

This chain connects TRBV4-1 to TRBJ2-3, with 12 bases identical to TRBD2. The clonotype was recovered from a woman aged 55-69 years in good health and CMV-seropositive. Input material: PBMCs. CDR3 protein: CASSLIPSRTSGDGQYF. In DNA, the CDR3 is TGCGCCAGCAGCCTTATACCGAGTAGGACTAGCGGGGATGGGCAGTATTTT.